A single sample gave rise to the 6 T cell receptor beta chains below, sequenced in a study of blood T cells in healthy people across ages. PCR was performed a second time for about 6 to 11 cycles using a sample-barcoded 5' primer and a J-beta primer mix. TCRdb redid the calling of the 5' RACE reads with MiXCR, one entry per CDR3 protein. The repertoire has hundreds of thousands of distinct CDR3 sequences, approximately 25% of them found once; the top ten carry 8% to 10%. The sample was also linked to a second study, of T cells of mothers and their children.

Sequenced input: blood. The origin of the receptors is a boy between 10 and 17 years old in good health.

The chain uses TRBV7-8 and TRBJ2-4, with D tentatively TRBD1 (7 bases). V lost 5 bases, J lost 1 base, and 24 bases lay in between. Germline V CDR1 and CDR2: SGHVS, FQNEAQ. The CDR3 totals 19 residues. CDR3 loop: CASSARDSQGGMAKNIQYF. The CDR3 nucleotides are TGTGCCAGCAGCGCCAGGGACTCCCAGGGGGGTATGGCCAAAAACATTCAGTACTTC. Full variable domain (missing parts from reference TRBV7-8 and TRBJ2-4): GAGVSQSPRYKVAKRGQDVALRCDPISGHVSLFWYQQALGQGPEFLTYFQNEAQLDKSGLPSDRFFAERPEGSVSTLKIQRTQQEDSAVYLCASSARDSQGGMAKNIQYFGAGTRLSVL.

The sample holds a few counts of this clonotype. The V call is TRBV6-1, the J call TRBJ2-2, with D possibly matching TRBD2 (5 bases). V lost 5 bases and J lost 5, with 21 bases in between. Germline CDR1 reads MNHNS; CDR2 reads SASEGT. CDR3 size: 17 residues. This chain's CDR3 is CASSTSSREGGTGELFF. As DNA, the CDR3 is TGTGCCAGCAGTACCTCATCCCGCGAGGGTGGGACCGGGGAGCTGTTTTTT.

The CDR3 nucleotides are TGTGCCAGCAGCTCTTGGACAGGCCGGGAGACCCAGTACTTC. This sequence encodes CASSSWTGRETQYF. The chain joins TRBV7-9 to TRBJ2-5; 7 bases match TRBD1. CDR3 length: 14 amino acids. With 4 bases clipped from V and 5 bases from J, the junction kept 7 bases outside the gene matches. In germline, CDR1 is SEHNR, CDR2 FQNEAQ (reference sequence).

The V and J genes are TRBV5-1 and TRBJ2-5, with TRBD2 matching 11 bases. This CDR3 has 16 residues. V was pared by 4 bases and J by 2 bases, with 7 bases of the junction left unmatched. In germline, CDR1 is SGHRS, CDR2 YFSETQ. Here the CDR3 reads CASSGLAGGVQETQYF. For the CDR3, the DNA is TGCGCCAGCAGCGGATTAGCGGGAGGGGTTCAAGAGACCCAGTACTTC. Full variable domain (remainder filled in from reference TRBV5-1 and TRBJ2-5): KAGVTQTPRYLIKTRGQQVTLSCSPISGHRSVSWYQQTPGQGLQFLFEYFSETQRNKGNFPGRFSGRQFSNSRSEMNVSTLELGDSALYLCASSGLAGGVQETQYFGPGTRLLVL.

The chain is built from TRBV7-2 and TRBJ2-1; 7 positions agree with TRBD1. CDR3 size: 14 residues. Germline V CDR1 and CDR2: SGHTA, FQGNSA. CDR3 in DNA: TGTGCAGGGACCGGAAGCAGGGGGATGAATGAGCAGTTCTTC. It codes for CAGTGSRGMNEQFF.

The rearrangement uses TRBV7-9 and TRBJ2-5; D might be TRBD2 (6 bases). The J call may be incorrect, as the DNA end agrees better with TRBJ2-1. CDR1 and CDR2 (germline): SEHNR, FQNEAQ (reference sequence). The CDR3 contains 16 residues. The CDR3 coding sequence is TGTGCCAGCAGCCGTCTTTTACGGGAGACGGACAATGAGCAGTTCTTC. It yields the protein CASSRLLRETDNEQFF.